This T cell receptor beta chain derives from a study of T cell responses to AZD1222 COVID-19 vaccine. On the study more broadly: Second doses that came at about 4 or about 12 weeks were put together.

Study-wide points: Spike-wide vaccine-associated CD4 TCRs dominated at 160-218 and 743-854. Epitopes outside B.1.351 and B.1.1.7 mutated regions reportedly drew nearly half of spike TCRs. The donor cohort was predominantly white British with a female majority, and clonal diversity may have been underestimated.

TCRdb's copy holds only in-frame clones and misses some; the assay was immunoSEQ multiplex PCR. In the table there are around 100,000 clones, about 86% of which are singletons. The CDR3 contains 15 residues. The germline V and J ends were trimmed by 2 bases and 6 bases, with 14 bases remaining between them. Germline V gene sequence: CDR1 LNHDA, CDR2 SQIVND (reference sequence). Worth noting for this clone: As yet, its antigen is unknown.

The chain has TRBV19 and TRBJ1-5; D not certain. The source material was peripheral blood, sampled on day 0 of AZD1222 vaccination. This sequence originates from an adult in good health. The CDR3 protein is CASSISDTRGQPQHF. For the CDR3, the DNA is TGTGCCAGTAGTATATCCGATACTCGGGGTCAGCCCCAGCATTTT.